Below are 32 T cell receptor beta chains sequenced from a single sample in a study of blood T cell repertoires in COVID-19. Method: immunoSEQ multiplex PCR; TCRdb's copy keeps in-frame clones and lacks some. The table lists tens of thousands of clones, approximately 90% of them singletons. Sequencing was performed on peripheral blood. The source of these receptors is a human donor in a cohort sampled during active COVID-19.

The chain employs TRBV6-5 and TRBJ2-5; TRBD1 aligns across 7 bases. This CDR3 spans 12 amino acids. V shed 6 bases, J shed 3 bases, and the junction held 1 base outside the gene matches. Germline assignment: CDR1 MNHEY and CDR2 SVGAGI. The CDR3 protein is CASRGTEETQYF. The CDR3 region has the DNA TGTGCCAGCAGGGGGACAGAAGAGACCCAGTACTTC.

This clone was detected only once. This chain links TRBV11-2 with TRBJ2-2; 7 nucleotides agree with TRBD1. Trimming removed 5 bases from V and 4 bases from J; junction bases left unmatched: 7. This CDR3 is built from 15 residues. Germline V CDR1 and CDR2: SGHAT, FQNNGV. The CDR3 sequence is CASSQQTGVTGELFF. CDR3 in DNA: TGTGCCAGCAGCCAACAAACAGGGGTCACCGGGGAGCTGTTTTTT.

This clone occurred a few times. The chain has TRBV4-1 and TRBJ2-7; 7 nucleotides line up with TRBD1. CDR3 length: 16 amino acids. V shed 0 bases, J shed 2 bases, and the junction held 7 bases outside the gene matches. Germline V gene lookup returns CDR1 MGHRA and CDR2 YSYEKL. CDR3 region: CASSQDHGQATYEQYF. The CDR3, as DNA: TGCGCCAGCAGCCAAGATCACGGACAGGCAACCTACGAGCAGTACTTC.

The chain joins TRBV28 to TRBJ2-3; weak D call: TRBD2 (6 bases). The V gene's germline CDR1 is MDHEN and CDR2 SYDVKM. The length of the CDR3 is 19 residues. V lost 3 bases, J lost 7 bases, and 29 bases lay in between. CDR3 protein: CASSFSLQVAGFAVNTQYF. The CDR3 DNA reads TGTGCCAGCAGTTTCAGCCTCCAGGTGGCGGGATTCGCGGTGAATACGCAGTATTTT.

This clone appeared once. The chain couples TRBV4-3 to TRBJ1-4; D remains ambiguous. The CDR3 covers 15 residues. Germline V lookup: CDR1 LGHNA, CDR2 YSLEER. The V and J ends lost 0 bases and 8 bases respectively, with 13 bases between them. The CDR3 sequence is CASSQDGDLREKLFF. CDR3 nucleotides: TGCGCCAGCAGCCAAGATGGCGACCTGAGGGAAAAACTGTTTTTT.

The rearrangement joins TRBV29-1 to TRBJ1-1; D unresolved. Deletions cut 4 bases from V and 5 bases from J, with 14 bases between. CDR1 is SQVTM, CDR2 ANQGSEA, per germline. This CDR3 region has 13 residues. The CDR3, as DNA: TGCAGCGTTGGACGGGGTGTTAATACTGAAGCTTTCTTT. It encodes CSVGRGVNTEAFF.

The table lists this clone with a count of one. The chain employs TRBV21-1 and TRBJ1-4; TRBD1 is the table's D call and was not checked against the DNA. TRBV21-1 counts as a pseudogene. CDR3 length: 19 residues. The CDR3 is CASSNGQGVTLVSNEKLFF. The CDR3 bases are TGTGCCAGCAGCAATGGTCAGGGGGTTACTTTGGTTAGTAATGAAAAACTGTTTTTT.

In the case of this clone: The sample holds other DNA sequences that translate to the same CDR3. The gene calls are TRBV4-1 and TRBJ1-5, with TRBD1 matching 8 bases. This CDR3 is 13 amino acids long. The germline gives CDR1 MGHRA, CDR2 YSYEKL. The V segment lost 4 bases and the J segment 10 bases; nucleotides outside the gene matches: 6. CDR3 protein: CASSLQGEQPQHF. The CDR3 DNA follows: TGCGCCAGCAGCCTACAGGGGGAACAACCCCAGCATTTT.

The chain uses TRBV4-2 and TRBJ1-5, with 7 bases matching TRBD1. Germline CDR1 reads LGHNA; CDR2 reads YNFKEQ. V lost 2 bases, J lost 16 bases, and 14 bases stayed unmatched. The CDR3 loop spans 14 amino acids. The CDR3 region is CASSQSTSGTETHF. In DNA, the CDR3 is TGTGCCAGCAGCCAATCAACCTCCGGGACAGAGACCCATTTT.

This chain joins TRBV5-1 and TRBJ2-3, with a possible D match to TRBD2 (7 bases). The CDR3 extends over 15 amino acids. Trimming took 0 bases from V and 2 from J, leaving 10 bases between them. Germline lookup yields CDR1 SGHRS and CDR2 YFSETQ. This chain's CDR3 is CASSLEGGYTDTQYF. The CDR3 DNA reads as TGCGCCAGCAGCTTGGAGGGGGGGTACACAGATACGCAGTATTTT.

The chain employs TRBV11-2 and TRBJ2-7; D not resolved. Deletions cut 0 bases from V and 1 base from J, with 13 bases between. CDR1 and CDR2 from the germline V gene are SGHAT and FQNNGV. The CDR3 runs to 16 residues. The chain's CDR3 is CASSLDNTVPSYEQYF. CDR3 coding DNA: TGTGCCAGCAGCTTAGATAATACAGTTCCGTCCTACGAGCAGTACTTC.

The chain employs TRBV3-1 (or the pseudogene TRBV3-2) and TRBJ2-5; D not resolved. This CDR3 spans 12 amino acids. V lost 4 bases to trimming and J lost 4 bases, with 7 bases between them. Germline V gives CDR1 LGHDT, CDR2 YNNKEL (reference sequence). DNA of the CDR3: TGTGCCAGCAGCCCCTCGCGAGAGACCCAGTACTTC. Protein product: CASSPSRETQYF.

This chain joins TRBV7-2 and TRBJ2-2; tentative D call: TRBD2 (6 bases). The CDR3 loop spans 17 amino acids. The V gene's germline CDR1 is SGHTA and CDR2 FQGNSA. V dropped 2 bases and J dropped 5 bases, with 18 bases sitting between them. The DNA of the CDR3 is TGTGCCAGCAGCTTACTGAGTTTGCGGGCGGGAACCGGGGAGCTGTTTTTT. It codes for CASSLLSLRAGTGELFF.

CDR3 sequence reads: CATSDLLRGQGINQPQHF. For the CDR3, the DNA is TGTGCCACCAGTGATTTGCTCCGGGGACAGGGTATTAATCAGCCCCAGCATTTT. V usage is TRBV24-1 and J usage is TRBJ1-5; 9 bases map to TRBD1. This CDR3 spans 18 amino acids. Looked up from germline, CDR1 is KGHDR and CDR2 is SFDVKD. V gave up 0 bases and J gave up 4 bases; unmatched junction bases: 9.

The CDR3 loop is CASSLGETTNYGYTF. The CDR3 nucleotides read TGCGCCAGCAGCTTGGGAGAGACAACTAACTATGGCTACACCTTC. The chain employs TRBV5-1 and TRBJ1-2; D is uncertain. Germline loops: CDR1 SGHRS, CDR2 YFSETQ. V lost 0 bases, J lost 0 bases, and 9 bases lay in between. This CDR3 has 15 amino acids.

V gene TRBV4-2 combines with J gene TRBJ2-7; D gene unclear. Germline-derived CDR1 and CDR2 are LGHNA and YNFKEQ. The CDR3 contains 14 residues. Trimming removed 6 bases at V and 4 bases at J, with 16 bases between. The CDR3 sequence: CASSLSPQAYEQYF. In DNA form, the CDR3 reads TGTGCCAGCAGTTTATCGCCCCAGGCTTACGAGCAGTACTTC.

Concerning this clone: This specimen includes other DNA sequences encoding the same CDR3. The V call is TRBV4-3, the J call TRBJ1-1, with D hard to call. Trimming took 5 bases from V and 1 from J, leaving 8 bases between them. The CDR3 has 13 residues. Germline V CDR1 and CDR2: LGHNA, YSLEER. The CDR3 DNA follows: TGCGCCAGCAGCTTAGATAGGAACACTGAAGCTTTCTTT. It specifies CASSLDRNTEAFF.

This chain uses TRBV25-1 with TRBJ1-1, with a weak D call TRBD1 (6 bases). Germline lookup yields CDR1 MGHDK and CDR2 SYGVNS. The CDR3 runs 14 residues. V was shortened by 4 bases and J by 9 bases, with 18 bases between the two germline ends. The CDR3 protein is CASSAPRTGIQAFF. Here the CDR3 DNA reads TGTGCCAGCAGTGCCCCAAGAACAGGGATCCAAGCTTTCTTT.

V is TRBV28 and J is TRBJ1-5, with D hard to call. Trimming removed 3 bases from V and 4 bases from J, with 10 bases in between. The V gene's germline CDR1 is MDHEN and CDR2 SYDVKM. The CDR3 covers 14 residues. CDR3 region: CASSLGSPNQPQHF. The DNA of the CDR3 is TGTGCCAGCAGTTTGGGCAGCCCTAATCAGCCCCAGCATTTT.

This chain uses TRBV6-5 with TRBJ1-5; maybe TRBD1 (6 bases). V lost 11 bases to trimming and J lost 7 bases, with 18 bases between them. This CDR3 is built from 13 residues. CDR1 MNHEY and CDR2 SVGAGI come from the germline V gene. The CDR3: CAANRGGFQPQHF. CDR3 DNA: TGTGCCGCAAACCGCGGGGGCTTCCAGCCCCAGCATTTT.

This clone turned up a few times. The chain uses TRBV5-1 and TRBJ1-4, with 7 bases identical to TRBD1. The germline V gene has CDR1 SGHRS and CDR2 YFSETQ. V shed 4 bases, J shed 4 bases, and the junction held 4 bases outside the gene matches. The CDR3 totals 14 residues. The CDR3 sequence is CASSATGNNEKLFF. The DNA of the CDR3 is TGCGCCAGCAGCGCGACAGGGAATAATGAAAAACTGTTTTTT.

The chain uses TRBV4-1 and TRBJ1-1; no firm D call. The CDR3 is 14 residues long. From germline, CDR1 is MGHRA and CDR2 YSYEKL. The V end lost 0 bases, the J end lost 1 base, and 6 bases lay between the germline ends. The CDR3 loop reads CASSQDPWNTEAFF. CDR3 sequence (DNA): TGCGCCAGCAGCCAAGATCCGTGGAACACTGAAGCTTTCTTT.

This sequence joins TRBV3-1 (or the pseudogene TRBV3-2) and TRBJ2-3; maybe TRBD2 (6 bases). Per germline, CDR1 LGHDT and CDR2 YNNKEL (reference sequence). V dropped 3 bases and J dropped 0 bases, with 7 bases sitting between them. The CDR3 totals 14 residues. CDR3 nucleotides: TGTGCCAGCAGCCATCGGGGGAGCACAGATACGCAGTATTTT. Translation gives CASSHRGSTDTQYF.

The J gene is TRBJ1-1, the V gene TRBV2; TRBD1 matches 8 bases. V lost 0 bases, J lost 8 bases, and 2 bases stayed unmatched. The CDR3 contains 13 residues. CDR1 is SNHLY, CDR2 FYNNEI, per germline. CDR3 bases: TGTGCCAGCAGTGAAGCGTGGACAGGGGAAGCTTTCTTT. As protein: CASSEAWTGEAFF.

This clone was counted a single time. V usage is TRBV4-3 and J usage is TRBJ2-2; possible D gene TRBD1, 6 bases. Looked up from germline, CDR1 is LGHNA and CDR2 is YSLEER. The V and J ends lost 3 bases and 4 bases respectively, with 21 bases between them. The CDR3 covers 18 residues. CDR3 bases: TGCGCCAGCAGCCATCAAAGCCCCAGGGGAAGCGGCACCGGGGAGCTGTTTTTT. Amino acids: CASSHQSPRGSGTGELFF.

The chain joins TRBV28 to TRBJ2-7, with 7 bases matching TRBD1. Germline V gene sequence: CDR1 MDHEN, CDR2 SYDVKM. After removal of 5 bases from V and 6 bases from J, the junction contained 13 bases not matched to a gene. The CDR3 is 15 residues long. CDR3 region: CASSPMDRMGSEQYF. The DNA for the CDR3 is TGTGCCAGCAGTCCTATGGACAGGATGGGGAGCGAGCAGTACTTC.

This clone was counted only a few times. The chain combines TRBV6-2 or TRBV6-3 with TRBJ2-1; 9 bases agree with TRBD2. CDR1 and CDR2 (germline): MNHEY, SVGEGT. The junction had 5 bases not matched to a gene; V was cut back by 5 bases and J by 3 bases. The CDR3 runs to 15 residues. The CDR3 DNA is TGTGCCAGCAGTGAGACTAGCGGTGACTACAATGAGCAGTTCTTC. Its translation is CASSETSGDYNEQFF.

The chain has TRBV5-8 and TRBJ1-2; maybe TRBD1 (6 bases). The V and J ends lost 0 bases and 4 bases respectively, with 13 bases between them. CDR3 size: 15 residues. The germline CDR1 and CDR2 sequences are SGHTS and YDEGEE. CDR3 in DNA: TGTGCCAGCAGCTTGGTCGGCCAGGGGATCTATGGCTACACCTTC. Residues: CASSLVGQGIYGYTF. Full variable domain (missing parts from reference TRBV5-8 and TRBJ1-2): EAGVTQSPTHLIKTRGQQATLRCSPISGHTSVYWYQQALGLGLQFLLWYDEGEERNRGNFPPRFSGRQFPNYSSELNVNALELEDSALYLCASSLVGQGIYGYTFGSGTRLTVV.

The CDR3 sequence is CASSDTDRKNTEAFF. In DNA, the CDR3 is TGTGCCAGCAGTGATACGGACAGGAAGAACACTGAAGCTTTCTTT. This rearrangement joins TRBV6-6 to TRBJ1-1; the match to TRBD1 covers 7 bases. CDR3 size: 15 residues. CDR1 and CDR2 (germline): MNHNY, SVGAGI (reference sequence). J was trimmed by 1 base and V by 5 bases; bases with no gene match: 7.

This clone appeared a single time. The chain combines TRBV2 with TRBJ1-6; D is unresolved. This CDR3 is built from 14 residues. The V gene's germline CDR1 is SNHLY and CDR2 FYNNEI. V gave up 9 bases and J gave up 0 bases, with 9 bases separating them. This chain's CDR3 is CASRTGSYNSPLHF. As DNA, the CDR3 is TGTGCCAGTAGAACGGGCTCCTATAATTCACCCCTCCACTTT.

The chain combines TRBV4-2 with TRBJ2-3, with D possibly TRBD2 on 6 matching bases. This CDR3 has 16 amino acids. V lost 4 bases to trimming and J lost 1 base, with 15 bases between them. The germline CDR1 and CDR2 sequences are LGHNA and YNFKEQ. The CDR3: CASSRAQASGTDTQYF. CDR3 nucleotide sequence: TGTGCCAGCAGCCGAGCACAGGCTAGCGGCACAGATACGCAGTATTTT.

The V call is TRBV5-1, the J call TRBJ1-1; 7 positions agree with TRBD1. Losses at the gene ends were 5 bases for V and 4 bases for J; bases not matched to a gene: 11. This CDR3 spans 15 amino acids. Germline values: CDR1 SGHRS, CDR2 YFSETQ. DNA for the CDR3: TGCGCCAGCAGTTCTACTCAGGGGGGTGGCACTGAAGCTTTCTTT. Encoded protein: CASSSTQGGGTEAFF.